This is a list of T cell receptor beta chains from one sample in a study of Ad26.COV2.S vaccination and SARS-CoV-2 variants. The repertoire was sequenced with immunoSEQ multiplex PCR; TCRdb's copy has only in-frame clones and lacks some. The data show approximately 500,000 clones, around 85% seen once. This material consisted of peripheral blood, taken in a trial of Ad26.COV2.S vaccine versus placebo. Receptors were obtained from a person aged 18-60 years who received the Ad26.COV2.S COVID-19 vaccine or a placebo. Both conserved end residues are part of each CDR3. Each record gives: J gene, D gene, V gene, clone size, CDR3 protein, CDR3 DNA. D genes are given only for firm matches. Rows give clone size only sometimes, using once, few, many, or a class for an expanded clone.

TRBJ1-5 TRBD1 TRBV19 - CASSPGTGGGNQPQHF TGTGCCAGTAGTCCGGGGACAGGGGGCGGCAATCAGCCCCAGCATTTT
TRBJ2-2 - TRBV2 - CASSLPGGGQPNTGELFF TGTGCCAGCAGTCTCCCGGGGGGCGGACAGCCGAACACCGGGGAGCTGTTTTTT
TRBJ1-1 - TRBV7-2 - CASSARTSGEAFF TGTGCCAGCAGCGCCCGGACAAGCGGTGAAGCTTTCTTT
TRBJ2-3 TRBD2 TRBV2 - CASSLDGRSTDTQYF TGTGCCAGCAGCCTGGACGGGAGGTCAACAGATACGCAGTATTTT
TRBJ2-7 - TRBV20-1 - CSASSVYEQYF TGCAGTGCTAGTTCCGTGTACGAGCAGTACTTC
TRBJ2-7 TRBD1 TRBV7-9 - CASKLTGNSYEQYF TGTGCCAGCAAACTGACAGGGAACTCCTACGAGCAGTACTTC
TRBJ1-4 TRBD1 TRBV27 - CASSRTGVSWREKLFF TGTGCCAGCAGTCGGACAGGGGTTTCTTGGAGGGAAAAACTGTTTTTT
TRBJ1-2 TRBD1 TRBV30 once CAWSVDRESVYGYTF TGTGCCTGGAGCGTTGACAGGGAAAGTGTCTATGGCTACACCTTC
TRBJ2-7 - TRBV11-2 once CASSNTRGYSLYF TGTGCCAGCAGCAACACACGGGGGTATTCACTGTACTTC
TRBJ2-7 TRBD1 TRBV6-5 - CASTVGQSAYEQYF TGTGCCAGCACCGTGGGACAGTCCGCCTACGAGCAGTACTTC
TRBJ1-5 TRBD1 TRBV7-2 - CASSWDRPGDQPQHF TGTGCCAGCAGCTGGGACAGGCCGGGGGACCAGCCCCAGCATTTT
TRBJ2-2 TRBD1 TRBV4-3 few CASSLAYRGANTGELFF TGCGCCAGCAGCCTAGCCTACAGGGGGGCGAACACCGGGGAGCTGTTTTTT
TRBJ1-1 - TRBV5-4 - CASSLQGTSRANTEAFF TGTGCCAGCAGCTTGCAAGGTACGAGCCGTGCGAACACTGAAGCTTTCTTT
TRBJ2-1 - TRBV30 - CAWSPINEQFF TGTGCCTGGAGTCCAATCAATGAGCAGTTCTTC
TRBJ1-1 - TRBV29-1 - CSVEGLGQTEAFF TGCAGCGTTGAAGGACTAGGACAGACTGAAGCTTTCTTT
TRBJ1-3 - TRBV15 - CATSRDSMGNTIYF TGTGCCACCAGCAGAGATTCTATGGGAAACACCATATATTTT
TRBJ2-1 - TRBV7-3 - CASSLDGASYNEQFF TGTGCCAGCAGCTTAGACGGGGCATCCTACAATGAGCAGTTCTTC
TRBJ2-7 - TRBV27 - CASSEGRSAVSYEQYF TGTGCCAGCAGTGAAGGCCGTTCAGCGGTCTCCTACGAGCAGTACTTC
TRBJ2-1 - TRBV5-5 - CASSFSLVAYNEQFF TGTGCCAGCAGCTTCTCCCTAGTGGCCTACAATGAGCAGTTCTTC
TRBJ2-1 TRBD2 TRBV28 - CASSPGLAGIYEQFF TGTGCCAGCAGTCCGGGACTAGCGGGAATCTATGAGCAGTTCTTC
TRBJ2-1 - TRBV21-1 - CASSKRKRLVDEQFF TGTGCCAGCAGCAAACGGAAAAGACTAGTCGATGAGCAGTTCTTC
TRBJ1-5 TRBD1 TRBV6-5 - CASSPGTGSQPQHF TGTGCCAGCAGCCCCGGGACAGGGAGTCAGCCCCAGCATTTT
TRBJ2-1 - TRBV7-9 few CASSLADGDEQFF TGTGCCAGCAGCTTAGCGGACGGGGACGAGCAGTTCTTC
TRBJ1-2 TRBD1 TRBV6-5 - CASSSNRGGYTF TGTGCCAGCAGTTCTAACAGGGGGGGCTACACCTTC
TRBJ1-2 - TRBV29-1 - CSVGAGPGYTF TGCAGCGTTGGGGCAGGGCCCGGCTACACCTTC
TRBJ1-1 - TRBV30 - CAWSGQINTEAFF TGTGCCTGGAGTGGACAGATAAACACTGAAGCTTTCTTT
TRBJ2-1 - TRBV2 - CASSVGGSYNEQFF TGTGCCAGCAGTGTAGGGGGCTCCTACAATGAGCAGTTCTTC
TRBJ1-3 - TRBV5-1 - CASSLQGIKAGNTIYF TGCGCCAGCAGCTTACAGGGTATTAAGGCTGGAAACACCATATATTTT
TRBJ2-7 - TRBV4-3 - CASSQFVGATYEQYF TGCGCCAGCAGCCAATTTGTGGGGGCGACCTACGAGCAGTACTTC